Listed below are T cell receptor beta chains from one sample, sequenced in a study of cytomegalovirus exposure and HLA in healthy donors. Method: immunoSEQ multiplex PCR; TCRdb's copy keeps in-frame clones and lacks some. The sample consists of 60,000 to 100,000 clones, 78% of them appearing once. The sequenced sample was PBMCs. All receptors come from a male donor in good health and CMV-seropositive. The CDR3 runs from the conserved cysteine through the conserved F or W. Rows give clone size only sometimes, using once, few, many, or a class for an expanded clone.

v_gene	j_gene	abundance	len	CDR3aa
TRBV5-6	TRBJ2-7	.	14	CASSYGTPLGEQYF
TRBV4-1	TRBJ2-7	.	15	CASSQDQGALYEQYF
TRBV19	TRBJ1-2	few	11	CASGSIYGYTF
TRBV28	TRBJ1-1	.	11	CASSIYTEAFF
TRBV6-5	TRBJ2-1	.	15	CASSIGGLPWGEQFF
TRBV7-6	TRBJ2-5	.	15	CASSLGRTGEGTQYF
TRBV2	TRBJ2-1	.	13	CASSVSLEREQFF
TRBV9	TRBJ2-3	once	17	CASSVARLAGRTDTQYF
TRBV5-5	TRBJ1-2	.	14	CASSGGLANYGYTF
TRBV5-1	.	.	15	CASSLGDNTLYEQYF
TRBV25-1	TRBJ2-5	.	17	CASSDSSSGGLEETQYF
TRBV19	TRBJ1-2	.	15	CASSAVHRGGDGYTF
TRBV27	TRBJ2-7	.	16	CPTLRHAGETLYEQYF
TRBV9	TRBJ2-5	once	17	CASSVGDRAMGFETQYF
TRBV6-5	TRBJ2-5	.	15	CASSGGLAGRETQYF
TRBV28	TRBJ1-4	.	15	CASSLGQATNEKLFF
TRBV7-6	TRBJ2-5	.	14	CASSLGTGQETQYF
TRBV6-5	TRBJ2-3	.	15	CASSTGTTHTDTQYF
TRBV4-2	TRBJ2-3	.	17	CASSQDFIGQGGDTQYF
TRBV7-9	TRBJ1-4	once	15	CSSSPSGTTNEKLFF
TRBV6-5	TRBJ1-4	.	15	CASSPVRGGNEKLFF
TRBV19	TRBJ2-3	.	15	CASKGVETSTDTQYF
TRBV25-1	TRBJ2-7	few	17	CASSEPQTSGRSYEQYF
TRBV7-2	TRBJ2-2	.	15	CASSWTGGLTGELFF
TRBV11-2	TRBJ2-7	.	16	CASSARGGGGRSEQYF
TRBV4-3	TRBJ1-2	.	16	CASSRLRGGGNYGYTF
TRBV11-3	TRBJ1-1	.	13	CASSYGHGAEAFF
TRBV18	TRBJ1-2	once	14	CASSSDNSNYGYTF
TRBV12-2	TRBJ2-7	.	13	CASRLVRDYEQYF
TRBV4-1	TRBJ1-6	.	15	CASSQGPGGGSPLHF